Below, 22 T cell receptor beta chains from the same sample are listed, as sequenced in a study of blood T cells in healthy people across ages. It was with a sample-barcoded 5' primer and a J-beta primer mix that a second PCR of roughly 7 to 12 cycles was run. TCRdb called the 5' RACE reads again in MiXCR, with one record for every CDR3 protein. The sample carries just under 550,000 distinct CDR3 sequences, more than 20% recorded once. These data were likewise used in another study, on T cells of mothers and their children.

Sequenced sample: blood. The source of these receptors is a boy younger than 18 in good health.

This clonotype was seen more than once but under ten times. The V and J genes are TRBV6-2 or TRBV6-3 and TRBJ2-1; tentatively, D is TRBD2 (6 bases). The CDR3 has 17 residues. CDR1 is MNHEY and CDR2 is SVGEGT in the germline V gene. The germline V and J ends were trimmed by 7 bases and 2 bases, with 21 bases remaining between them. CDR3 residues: CASTKLLRELPYNEQFF. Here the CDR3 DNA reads TGTGCCAGCACCAAACTCCTCCGGGAGCTACCCTACAATGAGCAGTTCTTC.

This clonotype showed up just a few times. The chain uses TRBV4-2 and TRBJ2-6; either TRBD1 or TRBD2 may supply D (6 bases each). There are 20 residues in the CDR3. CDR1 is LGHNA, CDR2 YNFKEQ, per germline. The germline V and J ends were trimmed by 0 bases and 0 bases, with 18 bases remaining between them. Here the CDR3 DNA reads TGTGCCAGCAGCCAAGAAGGGTACAGGGAGGCGAGCTCTGGGGCCAACGTCCTGACTTTC. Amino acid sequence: CASSQEGYREASSGANVLTF.

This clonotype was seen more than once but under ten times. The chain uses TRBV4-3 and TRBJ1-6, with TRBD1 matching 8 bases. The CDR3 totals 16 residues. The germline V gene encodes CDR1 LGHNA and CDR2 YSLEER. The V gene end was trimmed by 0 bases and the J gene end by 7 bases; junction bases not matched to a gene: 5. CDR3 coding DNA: TGCGCCAGCAGCCAAGATACGGGACAGGCCAATTCACCCCTCCACTTT. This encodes CASSQDTGQANSPLHF.

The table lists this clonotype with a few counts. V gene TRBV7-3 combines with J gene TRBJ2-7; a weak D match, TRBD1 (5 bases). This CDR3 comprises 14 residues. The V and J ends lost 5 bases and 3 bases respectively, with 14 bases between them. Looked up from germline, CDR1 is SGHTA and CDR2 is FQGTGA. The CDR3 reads CASSLLHGHYEQYF. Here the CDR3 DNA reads TGTGCCAGCAGCCTCCTCCACGGACACTACGAGCAGTACTTC.

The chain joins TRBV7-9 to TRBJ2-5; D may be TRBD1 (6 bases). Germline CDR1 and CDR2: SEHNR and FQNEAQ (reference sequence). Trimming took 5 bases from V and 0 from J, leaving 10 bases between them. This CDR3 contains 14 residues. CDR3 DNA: TGTGCCAGCAGCCCGCGGACAGACCAAGAGACCCAGTACTTC. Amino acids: CASSPRTDQETQYF.

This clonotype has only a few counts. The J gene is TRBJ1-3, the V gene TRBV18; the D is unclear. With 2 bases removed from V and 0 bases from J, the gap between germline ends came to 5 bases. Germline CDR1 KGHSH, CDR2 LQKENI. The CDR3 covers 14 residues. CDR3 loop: CASSPSVSGNTIYF. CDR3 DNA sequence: TGTGCCAGCTCACCATCGGTCTCTGGAAACACCATATATTTT.

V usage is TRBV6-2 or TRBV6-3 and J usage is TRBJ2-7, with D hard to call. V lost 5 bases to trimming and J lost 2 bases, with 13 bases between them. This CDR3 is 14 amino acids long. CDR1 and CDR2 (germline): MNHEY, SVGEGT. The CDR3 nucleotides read TGTGCCAGCAGTGACCCGGTGACACCCTACGAGCAGTACTTC. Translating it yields CASSDPVTPYEQYF.

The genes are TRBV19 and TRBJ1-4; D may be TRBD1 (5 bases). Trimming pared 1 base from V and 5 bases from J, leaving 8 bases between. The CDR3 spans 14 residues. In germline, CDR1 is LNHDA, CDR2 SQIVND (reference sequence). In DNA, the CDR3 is TGTGCCAGTAGTATAGGACAGACGAATGAAAAACTGTTTTTT. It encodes CASSIGQTNEKLFF.

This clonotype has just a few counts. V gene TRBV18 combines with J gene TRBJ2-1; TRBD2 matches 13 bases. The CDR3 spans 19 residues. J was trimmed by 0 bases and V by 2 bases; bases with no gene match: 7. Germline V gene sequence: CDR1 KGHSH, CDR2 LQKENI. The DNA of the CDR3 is TGTGCCAGCTCACCAAAAGGGACTAGCGGGGTTAGCTCCTACAATGAGCAGTTCTTC. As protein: CASSPKGTSGVSSYNEQFF.

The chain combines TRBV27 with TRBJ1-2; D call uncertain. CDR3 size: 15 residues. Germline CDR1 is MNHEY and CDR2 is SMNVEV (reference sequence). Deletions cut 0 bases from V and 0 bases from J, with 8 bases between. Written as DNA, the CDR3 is TGTGCCAGCAGTTTATCAGGCCGCCCTAACTATGGCTACACCTTC. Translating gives CASSLSGRPNYGYTF.

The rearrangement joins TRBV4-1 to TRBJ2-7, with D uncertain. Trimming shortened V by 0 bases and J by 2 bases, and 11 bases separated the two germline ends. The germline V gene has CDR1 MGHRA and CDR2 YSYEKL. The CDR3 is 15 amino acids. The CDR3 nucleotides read TGCGCCAGCAGCCAAGATCCCCTTACACCCTACGAGCAGTACTTC. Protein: CASSQDPLTPYEQYF.

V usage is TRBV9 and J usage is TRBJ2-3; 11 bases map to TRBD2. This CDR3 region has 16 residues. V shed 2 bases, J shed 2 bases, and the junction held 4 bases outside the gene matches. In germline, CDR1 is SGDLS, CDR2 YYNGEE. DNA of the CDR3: TGTGCCAGCAGCGTGGGTAGCGGGGGGGTCACAGATACGCAGTATTTT. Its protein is CASSVGSGGVTDTQYF.

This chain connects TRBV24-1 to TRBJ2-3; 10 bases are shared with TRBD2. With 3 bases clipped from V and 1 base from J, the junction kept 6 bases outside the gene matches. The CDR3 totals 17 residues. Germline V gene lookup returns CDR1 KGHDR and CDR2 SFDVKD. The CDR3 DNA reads TGTGCCACCAGTGATCGACCGGGACTAGCGCGCACAGATACGCAGTATTTT. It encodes CATSDRPGLARTDTQYF.

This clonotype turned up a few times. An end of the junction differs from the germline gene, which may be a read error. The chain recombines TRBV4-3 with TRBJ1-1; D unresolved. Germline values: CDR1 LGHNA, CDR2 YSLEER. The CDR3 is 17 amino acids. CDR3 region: CAGSQEEYGPQRTEAFF. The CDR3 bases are TGCGCCGGCAGCCAAGAAGAGTACGGCCCGCAGAGGACTGAAGCTTTCTTT.

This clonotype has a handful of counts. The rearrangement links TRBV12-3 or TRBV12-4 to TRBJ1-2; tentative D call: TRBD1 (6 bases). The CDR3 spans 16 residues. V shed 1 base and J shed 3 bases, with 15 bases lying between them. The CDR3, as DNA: TGTGCCAGCAGTTTAGTGGGGGGGCTAGGAGACTATGGCTACACCTTC. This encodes CASSLVGGLGDYGYTF.

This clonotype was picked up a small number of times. The CDR3 DNA is TGTGCCAGCAGCCAAGTTGCCCCGCGGACCCTGGGGGGGAGCACAGATACGCAGTATTTT. As protein: CASSQVAPRTLGGSTDTQYF. This chain connects TRBV4-2 to TRBJ2-3; 7 nucleotides line up with TRBD2. The germline CDR1 and CDR2 sequences are LGHNA and YNFKEQ. The CDR3 covers 20 residues. The V gene end was trimmed by 1 base and the J gene end by 0 bases; junction bases not matched to a gene: 16.

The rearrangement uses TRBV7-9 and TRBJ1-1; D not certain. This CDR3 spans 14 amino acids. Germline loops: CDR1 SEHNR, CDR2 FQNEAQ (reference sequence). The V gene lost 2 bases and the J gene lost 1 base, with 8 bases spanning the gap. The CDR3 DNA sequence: TGTGCCAGCAGCTTAAAAGTCGAGAACACTGAAGCTTTCTTT. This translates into CASSLKVENTEAFF.

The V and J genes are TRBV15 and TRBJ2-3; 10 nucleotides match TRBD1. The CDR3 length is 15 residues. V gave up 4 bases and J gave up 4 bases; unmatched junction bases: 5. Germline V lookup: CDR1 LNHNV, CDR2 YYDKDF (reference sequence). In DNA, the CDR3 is TGTGCCACCAGCACCGGGACAGGGGCGGCAGATACGCAGTATTTT. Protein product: CATSTGTGAADTQYF.

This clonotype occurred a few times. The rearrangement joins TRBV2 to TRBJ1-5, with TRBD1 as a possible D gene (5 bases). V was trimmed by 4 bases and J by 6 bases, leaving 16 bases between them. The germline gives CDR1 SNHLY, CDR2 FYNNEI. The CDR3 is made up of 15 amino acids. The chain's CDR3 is CASSGQQGGGQPQHF. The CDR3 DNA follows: TGTGCCAGCAGTGGGCAGCAGGGTGGGGGTCAGCCCCAGCATTTT.

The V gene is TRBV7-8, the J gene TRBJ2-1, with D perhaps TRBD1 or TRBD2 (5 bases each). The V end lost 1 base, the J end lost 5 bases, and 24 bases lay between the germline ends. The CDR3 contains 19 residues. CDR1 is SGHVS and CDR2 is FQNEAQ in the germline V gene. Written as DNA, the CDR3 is TGTGCCAGCAGCTTAGTTTCCCTTGGGACCCAAGGAAGTAACAATGAGCAGTTCTTC. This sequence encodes CASSLVSLGTQGSNNEQFF.

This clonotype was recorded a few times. CDR3 bases: TGCGCCAGCAGTTTGACAGGGATCGATGGCTACACCTTC. It codes for CASSLTGIDGYTF. V usage is TRBV5-1 and J usage is TRBJ1-2; 7 positions agree with TRBD1. The CDR3 runs to 13 residues. Germline values: CDR1 SGHRS, CDR2 YFSETQ. The V and J ends lost 5 bases and 6 bases, in that order; junction bases with no gene match: 7.

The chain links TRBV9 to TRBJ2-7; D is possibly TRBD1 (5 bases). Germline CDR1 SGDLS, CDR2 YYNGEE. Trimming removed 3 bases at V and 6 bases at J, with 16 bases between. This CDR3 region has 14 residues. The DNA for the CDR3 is TGTGCCAGCAGCGCTGTACAGGTGGCCTCCGAGCAGTACTTC. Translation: CASSAVQVASEQYF.